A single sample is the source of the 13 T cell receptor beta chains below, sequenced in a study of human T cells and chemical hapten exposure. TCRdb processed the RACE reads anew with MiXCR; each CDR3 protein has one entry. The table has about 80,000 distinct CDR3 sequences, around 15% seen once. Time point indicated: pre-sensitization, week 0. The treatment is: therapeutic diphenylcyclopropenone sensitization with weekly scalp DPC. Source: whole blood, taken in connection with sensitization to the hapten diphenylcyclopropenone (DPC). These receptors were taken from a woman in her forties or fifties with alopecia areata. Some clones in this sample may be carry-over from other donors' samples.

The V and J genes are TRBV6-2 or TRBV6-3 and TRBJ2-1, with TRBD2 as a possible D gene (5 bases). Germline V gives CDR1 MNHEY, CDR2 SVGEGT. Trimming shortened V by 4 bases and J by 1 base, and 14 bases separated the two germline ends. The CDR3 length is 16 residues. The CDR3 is CASSSPTRGSYNEQFF. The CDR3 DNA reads TGTGCCAGCAGTTCCCCCACCCGCGGGTCCTACAATGAGCAGTTCTTC.

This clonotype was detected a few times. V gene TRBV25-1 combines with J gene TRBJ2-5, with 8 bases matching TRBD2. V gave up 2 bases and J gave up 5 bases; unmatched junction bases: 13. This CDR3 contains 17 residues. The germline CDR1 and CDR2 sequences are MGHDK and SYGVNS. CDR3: CASSESGREGVGETQYF. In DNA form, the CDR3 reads TGTGCCAGCAGTGAAAGCGGGAGAGAGGGAGTCGGGGAGACCCAGTACTTC.

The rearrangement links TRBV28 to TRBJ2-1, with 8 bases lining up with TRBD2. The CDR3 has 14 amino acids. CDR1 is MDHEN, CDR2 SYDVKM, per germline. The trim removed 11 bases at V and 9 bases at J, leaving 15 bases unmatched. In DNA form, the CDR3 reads TGTGCCGGAGGGGGAAGCGGGAGTCGGTTTGAGCAGTTCTTC. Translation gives CAGGGSGSRFEQFF.

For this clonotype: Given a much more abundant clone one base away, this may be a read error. CDR3 in DNA: TGTGCCAGCTCACCATCGATGTTCGGGACAGCCTGCTACGAGCAGTACTTC. Protein sequence: CASSPSMFGTACYEQYF. This rearrangement joins TRBV18 to TRBJ2-7; 7 bases agree with TRBD1. CDR3 size: 17 residues. Germline-derived CDR1 and CDR2 are KGHSH and LQKENI. V dropped 2 bases and J dropped 3; count of bases not matched to a gene: 13.

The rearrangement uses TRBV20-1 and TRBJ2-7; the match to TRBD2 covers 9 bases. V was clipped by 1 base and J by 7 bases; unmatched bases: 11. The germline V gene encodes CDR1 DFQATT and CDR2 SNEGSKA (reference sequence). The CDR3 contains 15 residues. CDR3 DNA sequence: TGCAGTGCTAGAGTGGTTTTAGCGGGAGCGCGAGAGCAGTACTTC. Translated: CSARVVLAGAREQYF.

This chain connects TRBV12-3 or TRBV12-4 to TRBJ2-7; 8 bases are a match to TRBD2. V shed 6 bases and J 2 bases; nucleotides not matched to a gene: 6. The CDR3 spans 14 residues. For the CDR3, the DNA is TGTGCCAGCAGCTCGGGGGGGAAGACCTACGAGCAGTACTTC. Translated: CASSSGGKTYEQYF.

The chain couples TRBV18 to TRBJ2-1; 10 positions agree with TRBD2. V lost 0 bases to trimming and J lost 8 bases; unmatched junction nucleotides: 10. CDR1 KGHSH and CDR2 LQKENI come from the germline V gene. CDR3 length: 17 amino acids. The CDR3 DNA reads TGTGCCAGCTCACCACCGGCTTCTAGCGGGAGCAGCGATGAGCAGTTCTTC. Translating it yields CASSPPASSGSSDEQFF.

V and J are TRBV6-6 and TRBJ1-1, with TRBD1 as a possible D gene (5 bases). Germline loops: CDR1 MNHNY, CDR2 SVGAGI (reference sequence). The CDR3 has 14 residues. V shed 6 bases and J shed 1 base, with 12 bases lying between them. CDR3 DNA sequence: TGTGCCAGCAGCCAACGGGGGGAGAACACTGAAGCTTTCTTT. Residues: CASSQRGENTEAFF.

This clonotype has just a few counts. Here the CDR3 reads CASSAGTSGSSEQFF. The CDR3 DNA reads as TGTGCCAGCAGCGCCGGGACTAGCGGGAGCTCTGAGCAGTTCTTC. The chain couples TRBV5-4 to TRBJ2-1, with 14 bases that match TRBD2. The V segment lost 4 bases and the J segment 9 bases; nucleotides outside the gene matches: 6. Germline CDR1 reads SGHNT; CDR2 reads YYREEE (reference sequence). The CDR3 spans 15 residues.

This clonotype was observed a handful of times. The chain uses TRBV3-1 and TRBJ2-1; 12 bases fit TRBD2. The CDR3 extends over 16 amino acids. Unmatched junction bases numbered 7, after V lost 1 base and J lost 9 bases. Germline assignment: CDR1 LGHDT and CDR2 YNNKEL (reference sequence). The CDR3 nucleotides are TGTGCCAGCAGCCAAGTCGCTAGCGGGAGGGTCAGTGAGCAGTTCTTC. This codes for CASSQVASGRVSEQFF.

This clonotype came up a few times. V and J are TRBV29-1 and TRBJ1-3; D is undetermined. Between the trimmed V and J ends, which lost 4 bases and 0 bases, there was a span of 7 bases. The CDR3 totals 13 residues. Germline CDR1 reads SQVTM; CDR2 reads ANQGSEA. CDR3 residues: CSVGINSGNTIYF. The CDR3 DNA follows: TGCAGCGTTGGGATCAACTCTGGAAACACCATATATTTT.

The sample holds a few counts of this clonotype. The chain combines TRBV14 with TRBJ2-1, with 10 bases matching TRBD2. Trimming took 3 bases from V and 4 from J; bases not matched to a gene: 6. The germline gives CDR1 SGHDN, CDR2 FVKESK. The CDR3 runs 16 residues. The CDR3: CASSHLLAGRYNEQFF. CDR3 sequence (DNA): TGTGCCAGCAGCCATCTACTAGCGGGGCGATACAATGAGCAGTTCTTC.

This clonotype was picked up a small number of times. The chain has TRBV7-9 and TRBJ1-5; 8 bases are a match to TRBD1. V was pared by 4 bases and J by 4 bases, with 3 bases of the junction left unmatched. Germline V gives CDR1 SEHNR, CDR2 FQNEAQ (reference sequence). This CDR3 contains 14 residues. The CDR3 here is CASSYTGGNQPQHF. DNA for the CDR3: TGTGCCAGCAGCTATACAGGGGGGAATCAGCCCCAGCATTTT.